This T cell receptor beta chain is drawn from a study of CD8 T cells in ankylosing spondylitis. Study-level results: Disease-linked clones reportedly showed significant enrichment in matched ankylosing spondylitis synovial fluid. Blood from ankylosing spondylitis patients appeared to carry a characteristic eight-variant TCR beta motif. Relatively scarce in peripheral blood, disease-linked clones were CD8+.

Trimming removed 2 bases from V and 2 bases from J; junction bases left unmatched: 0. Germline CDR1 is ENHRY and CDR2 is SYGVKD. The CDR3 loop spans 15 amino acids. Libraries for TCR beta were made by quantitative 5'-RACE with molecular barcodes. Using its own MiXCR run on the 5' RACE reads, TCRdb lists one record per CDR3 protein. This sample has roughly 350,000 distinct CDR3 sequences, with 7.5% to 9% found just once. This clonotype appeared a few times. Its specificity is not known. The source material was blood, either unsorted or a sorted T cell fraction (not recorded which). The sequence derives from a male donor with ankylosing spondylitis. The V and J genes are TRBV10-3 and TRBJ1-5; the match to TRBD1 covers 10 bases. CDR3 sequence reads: CAISEGTGGNQPQHF. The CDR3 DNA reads TGTGCCATCAGTGAGGGGACAGGGGGCAATCAGCCCCAGCATTTT.